This T cell receptor (beta chain) is from a study of blood T cell repertoires in COVID-19. Whole-study context: Researchers got acute and convalescent COVID-19 samples from the United States, Italy and Spain. PBMCs, B-cell-depleted T cells, or T cells were the source of the cDNA or gDNA that made up the material.

As processed by the authors: For nucleated cells, counts were estimated from reference gene primer amplification. TCRdb's table, derived via immunoSEQ multiplex PCR, lists solely in-frame clones and lacks some. V, J and clone size derive from that table, while D and trimming were established from the DNA sequence. The table shows approximately 280,000 clones, with around 85% occurring only once. CDR3 length: 12 amino acids. Germline V gives CDR1 SQVTM, CDR2 ANQGSEA. Trimming at V came to 6 bases and at J to 8 bases, leaving 7 bases not matched to a gene. The V and J genes are TRBV29-1 and TRBJ1-2; 9 bases fit TRBD1. The sequencing sample was made of peripheral blood. This receptor was taken from a man aged 50 to 60 with active or convalescent COVID-19. CDR3: CSVTDRGEGYTF. The CDR3 DNA reads as TGCAGCGTGACGGACAGGGGAGAAGGCTACACCTTC.